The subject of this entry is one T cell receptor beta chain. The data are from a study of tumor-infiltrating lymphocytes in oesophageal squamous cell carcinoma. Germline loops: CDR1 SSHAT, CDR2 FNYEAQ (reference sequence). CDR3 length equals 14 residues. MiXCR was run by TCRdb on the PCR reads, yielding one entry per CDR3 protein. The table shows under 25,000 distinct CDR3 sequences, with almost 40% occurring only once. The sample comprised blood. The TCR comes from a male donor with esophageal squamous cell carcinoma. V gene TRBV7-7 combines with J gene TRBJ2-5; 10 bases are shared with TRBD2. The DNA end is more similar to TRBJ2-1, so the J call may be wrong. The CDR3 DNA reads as TGTGCCAGCGGAAGGCTAGCGGGAGTCAGTGAGCAGTTCTTC. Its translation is CASGRLAGVSEQFF.